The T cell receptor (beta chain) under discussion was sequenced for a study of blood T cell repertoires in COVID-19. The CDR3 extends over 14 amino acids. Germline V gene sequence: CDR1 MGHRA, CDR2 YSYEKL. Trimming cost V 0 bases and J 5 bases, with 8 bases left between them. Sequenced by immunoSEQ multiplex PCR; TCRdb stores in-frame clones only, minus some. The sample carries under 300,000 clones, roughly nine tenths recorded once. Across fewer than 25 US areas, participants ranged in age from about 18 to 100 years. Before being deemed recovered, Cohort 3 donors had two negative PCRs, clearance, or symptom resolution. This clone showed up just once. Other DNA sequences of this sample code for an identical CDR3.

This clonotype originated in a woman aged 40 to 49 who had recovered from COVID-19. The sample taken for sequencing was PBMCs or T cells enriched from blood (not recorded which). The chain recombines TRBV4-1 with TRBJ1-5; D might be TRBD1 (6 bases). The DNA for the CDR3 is TGCGCCAGCAGCCAAGACAGGGGCGATCAGCCCCAGCATTTT. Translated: CASSQDRGDQPQHF.